The table lists the clone carrying this T cell receptor (beta chain) with a count of one. No antigen is known for it. The data originate from a study of graft-versus-host responses after intestinal transplantation. On the study more broadly: Induction with anti-thymocyte globulin, then tacrolimus and steroids for around three years, was given to all recipients.

The germline V gene encodes CDR1 SGDLS and CDR2 YYNGEE. The CDR3 extends over 16 amino acids. V lost 4 bases to trimming and J lost 2 bases; unmatched junction nucleotides: 6. Profiling relied on immunoSEQ multiplex PCR, and the TCRdb table lists in-frame clones only, not all of them. The data hold tens of thousands of clones, with roughly 90% observed a single time. General study results and limits: Early HvG declines after transplant were associated with peak circulating GvH clone levels. In recipient marrow, GvH clones were found, and some appeared first in ileum or blood.

The starting material was unstimulated CD8+ T cells sorted from spleen or lymph node cells, obtained before intestinal transplant. This sequence originates from a human donor who received an intestinal transplant. V and J are TRBV9 and TRBJ2-1; 10 bases map to TRBD1. DNA for the CDR3: TGTGCCAGCAGCTGGGGCGGACAGGGGGCCTACAATGAGCAGTTCTTC. Its translation is CASSWGGQGAYNEQFF. Drawing the rest from reference TRBV9 and TRBJ2-1, the complete variable domain is DSGVTQTPKHLITATGQRVTLRCSPRSGDLSVYWYQQSLDQGLQFLIQYYNGEERAKGNILERFSAQQFPDLHSELNLSSLELGDSALYFCASSWGGQGAYNEQFFGPGTRLTVL.